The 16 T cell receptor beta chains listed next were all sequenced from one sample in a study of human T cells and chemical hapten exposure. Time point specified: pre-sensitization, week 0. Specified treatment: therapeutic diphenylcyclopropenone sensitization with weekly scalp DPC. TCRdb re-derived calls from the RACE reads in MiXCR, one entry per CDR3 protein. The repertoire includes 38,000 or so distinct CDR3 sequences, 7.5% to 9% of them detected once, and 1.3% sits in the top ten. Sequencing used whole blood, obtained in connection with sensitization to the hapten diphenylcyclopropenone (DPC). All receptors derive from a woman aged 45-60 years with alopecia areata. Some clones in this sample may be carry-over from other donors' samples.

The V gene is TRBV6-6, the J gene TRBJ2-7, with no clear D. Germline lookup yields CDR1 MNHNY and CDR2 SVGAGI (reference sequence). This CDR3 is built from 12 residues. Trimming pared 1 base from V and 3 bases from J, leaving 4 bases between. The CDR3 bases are TGTGCCAGCAGTTACTACTACTACGAGCAGTACTTC. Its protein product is CASSYYYYEQYF.

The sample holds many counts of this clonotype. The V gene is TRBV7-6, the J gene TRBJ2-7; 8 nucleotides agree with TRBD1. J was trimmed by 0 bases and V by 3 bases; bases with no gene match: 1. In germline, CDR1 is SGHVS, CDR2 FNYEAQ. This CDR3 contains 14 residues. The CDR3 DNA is TGTGCCAGCAGCTTTGGACAGGGCTCCTACGAGCAGTACTTC. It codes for CASSFGQGSYEQYF. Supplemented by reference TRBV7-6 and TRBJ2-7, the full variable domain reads GAGVSQSPRYKVTKRGQDVALRCDPISGHVSLYWYRQALGQGPEFLTYFNYEAQQDKSGLPNDRFSAERPEGSISTLTIQRTEQRDSAMYRCASSFGQGSYEQYFGPGTRLTVT.

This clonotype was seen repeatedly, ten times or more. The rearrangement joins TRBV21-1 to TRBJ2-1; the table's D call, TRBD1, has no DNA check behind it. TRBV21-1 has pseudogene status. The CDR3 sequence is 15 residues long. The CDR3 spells CASSKGRTGNNEQFF. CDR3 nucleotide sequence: TGTGCCAGCAGCAAAGGCCGGACAGGGAACAATGAGCAGTTCTTC.

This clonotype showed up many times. In DNA form, the CDR3 reads TGTGCCAGCAGAAAAGCGGGTGAAAAACTGTTTTTT. Amino acid sequence: CASRKAGEKLFF. This chain joins TRBV12-3 or TRBV12-4 and TRBJ1-4; unclear D gene. The CDR3 covers 12 residues. Trimming stripped 6 bases from V and 7 bases from J, with 9 bases between.

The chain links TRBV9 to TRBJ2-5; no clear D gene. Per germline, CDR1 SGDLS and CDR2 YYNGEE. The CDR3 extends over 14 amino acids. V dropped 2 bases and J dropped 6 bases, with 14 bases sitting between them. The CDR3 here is CASSVGEGQQTQYF. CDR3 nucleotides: TGTGCCAGCAGCGTGGGCGAAGGCCAGCAGACCCAGTACTTC.

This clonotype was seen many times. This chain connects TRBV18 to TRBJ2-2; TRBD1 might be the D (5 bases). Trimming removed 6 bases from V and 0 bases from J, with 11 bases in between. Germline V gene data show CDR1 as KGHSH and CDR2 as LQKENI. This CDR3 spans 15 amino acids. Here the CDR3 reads CASSQDRTNTGELFF. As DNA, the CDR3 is TGTGCCAGCTCCCAAGACAGAACGAACACCGGGGAGCTGTTTTTT.

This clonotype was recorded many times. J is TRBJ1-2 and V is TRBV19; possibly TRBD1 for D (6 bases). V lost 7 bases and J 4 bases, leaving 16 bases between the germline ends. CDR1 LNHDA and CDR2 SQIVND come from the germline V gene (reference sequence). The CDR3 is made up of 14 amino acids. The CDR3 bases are TGTGCCAGTATCCGAGGGGGGATCGCCTATGGCTACACCTTC. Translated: CASIRGGIAYGYTF.

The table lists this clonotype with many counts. CDR3 sequence: CSARDWARQGVGEKLFF. As DNA, the CDR3 is TGCAGTGCTAGAGATTGGGCCCGACAGGGAGTCGGAGAAAAACTGTTTTTT. The V gene is TRBV20-1, the J gene TRBJ1-4; 7 bases fit TRBD1. With 0 bases clipped from V and 8 bases from J, the junction kept 15 bases outside the gene matches. The V gene's germline CDR1 is DFQATT and CDR2 SNEGSKA (reference sequence). The CDR3 covers 17 residues.

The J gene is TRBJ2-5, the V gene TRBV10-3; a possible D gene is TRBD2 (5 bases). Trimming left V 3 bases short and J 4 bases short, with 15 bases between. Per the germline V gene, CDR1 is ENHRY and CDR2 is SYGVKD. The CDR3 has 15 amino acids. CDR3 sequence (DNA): TGTGCCATCAGTGACTCCGGTGCCGAGGGAGAGACCCAGTACTTC. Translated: CAISDSGAEGETQYF.

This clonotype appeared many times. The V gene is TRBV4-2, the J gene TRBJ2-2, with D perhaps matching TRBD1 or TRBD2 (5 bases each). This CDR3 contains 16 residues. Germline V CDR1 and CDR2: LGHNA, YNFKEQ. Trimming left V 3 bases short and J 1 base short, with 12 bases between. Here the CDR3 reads CASSQVGDVNTGELFF. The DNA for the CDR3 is TGTGCCAGCAGCCAGGTCGGGGACGTGAACACCGGGGAGCTGTTTTTT.

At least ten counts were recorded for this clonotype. As DNA, the CDR3 is TGCAGTGTTACACCGTTCCGACTAGCGGGGGAAGAGCAGTACTTC. It specifies CSVTPFRLAGEEQYF. V is TRBV20-1 and J is TRBJ2-7; 12 bases fit TRBD2. Per germline, CDR1 DFQATT and CDR2 SNEGSKA (reference sequence). V was pared by 7 bases and J by 7 bases, with 14 bases of the junction left unmatched. The CDR3 contains 15 residues.

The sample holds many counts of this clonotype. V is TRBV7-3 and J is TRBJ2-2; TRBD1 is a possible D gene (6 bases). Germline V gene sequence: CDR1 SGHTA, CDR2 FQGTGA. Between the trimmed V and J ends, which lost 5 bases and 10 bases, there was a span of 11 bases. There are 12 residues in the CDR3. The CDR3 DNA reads TGTGCCAGCAGCCCAAACAGGGAGGAGCTGTTTTTT. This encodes CASSPNREELFF.

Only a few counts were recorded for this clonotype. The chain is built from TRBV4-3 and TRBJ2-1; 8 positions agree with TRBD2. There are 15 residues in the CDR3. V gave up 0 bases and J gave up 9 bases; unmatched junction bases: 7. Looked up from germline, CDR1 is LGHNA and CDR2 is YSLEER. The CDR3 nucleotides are TGCGCCAGCAGCCAAGATCTGGCGGGAGGACTTGAGCAGTTCTTC. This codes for CASSQDLAGGLEQFF.

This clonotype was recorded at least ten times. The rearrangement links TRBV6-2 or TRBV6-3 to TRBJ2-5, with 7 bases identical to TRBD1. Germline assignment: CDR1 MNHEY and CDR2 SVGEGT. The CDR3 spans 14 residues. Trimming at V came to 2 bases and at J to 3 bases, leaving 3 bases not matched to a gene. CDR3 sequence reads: CASSYLGQEETQYF. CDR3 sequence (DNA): TGTGCCAGCAGTTACCTCGGACAGGAAGAGACCCAGTACTTC.

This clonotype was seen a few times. CDR3 protein: CASSKQGQETQYF. CDR3 nucleotides: TGCGCCAGCAGCAAGCAAGGGCAAGAGACCCAGTACTTC. The chain recombines TRBV5-1 with TRBJ2-5, with D uncertain. This CDR3 spans 13 amino acids. The V gene's germline CDR1 is SGHRS and CDR2 YFSETQ. The V and J ends lost 4 bases and 2 bases respectively, with 9 bases between them.

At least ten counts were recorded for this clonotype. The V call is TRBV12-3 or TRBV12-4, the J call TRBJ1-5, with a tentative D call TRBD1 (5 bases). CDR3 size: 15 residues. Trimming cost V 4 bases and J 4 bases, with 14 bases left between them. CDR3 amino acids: CASSSTGLTNQPQHF. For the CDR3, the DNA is TGTGCCAGCAGTTCCACGGGGCTGACAAATCAGCCCCAGCATTTT.